This T cell receptor beta chain was recorded in a study of cytotoxic CD8 clonotypes in ibrutinib-treated CLL. Study overall: Samples averaged roughly 260,000 productive templates and just under 95,000 productive rearrangements. Study findings and constraints: Public clonotypes, an uncommon group, contracted or remained stable on treatment. At the start, clonality exceeded age-matched healthy donors and followed circulating CD8+ T-cell counts.

Genomic DNA in a quantity of roughly 2 micrograms was derived from cryopreserved PBMCs for TCR beta libraries. V was clipped by 5 bases and J by 0 bases, with 12 bases between them. The CDR3 has 15 residues. Germline CDR1 reads SGDLS; CDR2 reads YYNGEE. This clone has only a few counts. Its specificity is not known. This table comes from immunoSEQ multiplex PCR, and its TCRdb copy is limited to in-frame clones, with some not included. Of roughly 130,000 clones in the sample, over 60% were seen once. V usage is TRBV9 and J usage is TRBJ1-3; unclear D gene. The receptor comes from a human donor with chronic lymphocytic leukemia. The source was PBMCs, collected after 12 months of ibrutinib treatment. This CDR3 is CASSVFGDSGNTIYF. The DNA for the CDR3 is TGTGCCAGCAGTGTGTTTGGGGACTCTGGAAACACCATATATTTT.